This entry lists 19 T cell receptor beta chains sequenced from one sample in a study of shared clonotypes between healthy human individuals. CD45RO-negative, CCR7-selected cells formed the naive CD8 fraction, which excluded terminally differentiated effector memory CD45RA+ cells. Generated by immunoSEQ multiplex PCR, the TCRdb table keeps only in-frame clones and is missing some. The sample contains about 870,000 clones, 80% to 95% of which appear only once. The sequencing input was naive CD8+ T cells sorted from blood. The receptors come from a man younger than 40 in good health.

This clone came up a few times. The CDR3 loop is CASSLYLLKGEGLNEQFF. DNA of the CDR3: TGTGCCAGCAGTTTATATCTCCTCAAGGGGGAGGGCCTCAATGAGCAGTTCTTC. The chain carries TRBV28 and TRBJ2-1; TRBD2 might be the D (7 bases). This CDR3 comprises 18 residues. V lost 1 base to trimming and J lost 6 bases, with 22 bases between them. CDR1 and CDR2 (germline): MDHEN, SYDVKM.

The chain has TRBV27 and TRBJ2-7; 7 bases line up with TRBD1. After removal of 2 bases from V and 6 bases from J, the junction contained 4 bases not matched to a gene. The CDR3 has 13 residues. The germline V gene encodes CDR1 MNHEY and CDR2 SMNVEV (reference sequence). CDR3 nucleotide sequence: TGTGCCAGCAGTTTAAGGGGGCGCGGCGAGCAGTACTTC. Amino acids: CASSLRGRGEQYF.

The chain links TRBV27 to TRBJ2-3; D gene unclear. The V end was cut by 3 bases, the J end by 0 bases, with 13 bases between. The CDR3 is 16 amino acids. Per the germline V gene, CDR1 is MNHEY and CDR2 is SMNVEV (reference sequence). The CDR3 region has the DNA TGTGCCAGCAGTTTTCGGGTCCACCCTAGCACAGATACGCAGTATTTT. Its translation: CASSFRVHPSTDTQYF.

The chain joins TRBV4-1 to TRBJ2-1, with D perhaps matching TRBD2 (6 bases). The CDR3 has 16 amino acids. Germline CDR1 MGHRA, CDR2 YSYEKL. V was clipped by 0 bases and J by 8 bases, with 17 bases between them. The CDR3 spells CASSQDPPGEPDEQFF. Written as DNA, the CDR3 is TGCGCCAGCAGCCAAGATCCCCCGGGAGAACCAGATGAGCAGTTCTTC.

J is TRBJ2-7 and V is TRBV4-3; 13 bases fit TRBD2. V trimming: 1 base; J trimming: 4 bases; junction bases outside the gene matches: 4. Germline assignment: CDR1 LGHNA and CDR2 YSLEER. The CDR3 contains 16 residues. The CDR3 sequence is CASSQGLAGGIYEQYF. CDR3 DNA sequence: TGCGCCAGCAGCCAAGGACTAGCGGGAGGCATATACGAGCAGTACTTC.

The DNA of the CDR3 is TGTGCCAGCTCACCAGCTTCCGGGACGGAGACCTCTGGGGCCAACGTCCTGACTTTC. It translates to CASSPASGTETSGANVLTF. The chain recombines TRBV18 with TRBJ2-6; either TRBD1 or TRBD2 may fit D (5 bases each). CDR3 size: 19 residues. Trimming cost V 2 bases and J 0 bases, with 17 bases left between them. Germline V gene sequence: CDR1 KGHSH, CDR2 LQKENI.

The rearrangement uses TRBV29-1 and TRBJ2-7, with TRBD2 identical over 12 bases. Germline lookup yields CDR1 SQVTM and CDR2 ANQGSEA. The CDR3 sequence is 15 residues long. Germline trimming cut 6 bases from V and 0 bases from J; bases unmatched to any gene: 6. CDR3 coding DNA: TGCAGCGTGTATACTAGCGGGAGGATCTCCTACGAGCAGTACTTC. Amino acids: CSVYTSGRISYEQYF.

This clone was seen a single time. V usage is TRBV27 and J usage is TRBJ1-5; a possible D gene is TRBD1 (5 bases). V was clipped by 4 bases and J by 7 bases, with 14 bases between them. CDR1 and CDR2 (germline): MNHEY, SMNVEV (reference sequence). The CDR3 consists of 14 residues. CDR3 loop: CASSSGHLGQPQHF. CDR3 sequence (DNA): TGTGCCAGCAGTTCCGGACACCTCGGACAGCCCCAGCATTTT.

The V gene is TRBV7-8, the J gene TRBJ2-4; maybe TRBD2 (6 bases). The V and J ends lost 3 bases and 2 bases respectively, with 14 bases between them. CDR1 and CDR2 (germline): SGHVS, FQNEAQ. The CDR3 consists of 16 residues. The DNA of the CDR3 is TGTGCCAGCAGCTTCGGGGGTTATGGGTCCAAAAACATTCAGTACTTC. This sequence encodes CASSFGGYGSKNIQYF.

A remark on this clone: This same CDR3 is encoded by further DNA sequences in the sample. This chain links TRBV11-2 with TRBJ2-7, with D perhaps TRBD1 or TRBD2 (5 bases each). The CDR3 spans 13 residues. The germline gives CDR1 SGHAT, CDR2 FQNNGV. Trimming pared 5 bases from V and 2 bases from J, leaving 10 bases between. CDR3: CASSPGATYEQYF. The CDR3 coding sequence is TGTGCCAGCAGCCCCGGGGCGACCTACGAGCAGTACTTC.

The rearrangement links TRBV11-3 to TRBJ2-7, with D perhaps TRBD2 (6 bases). Trimming took off 1 base at V and 4 bases at J, with 14 bases between the two ends. Germline V CDR1 and CDR2: SGHNT, YENEEA. This CDR3 spans 15 amino acids. The CDR3 bases are TGTGCCAGCAGCTTAGGGGGAGGTTTAAGGTACGAGCAGTACTTC. The encoded protein is CASSLGGGLRYEQYF.

This sequence joins TRBV19 and TRBJ1-1; D unresolved. Germline CDR1 and CDR2: LNHDA and SQIVND (reference sequence). The CDR3 length is 13 residues. The germline V and J ends were trimmed by 3 bases and 1 base, with 6 bases remaining between them. The CDR3 loop is CASSMSANTEAFF. DNA of the CDR3: TGTGCCAGTAGTATGTCAGCGAACACTGAAGCTTTCTTT.

This clone was detected only a few times. The chain carries TRBV27 and TRBJ2-1; D gene unclear. Trimming shortened V by 4 bases and J by 8 bases, and 15 bases separated the two germline ends. The CDR3 is made up of 14 amino acids. CDR1 is MNHEY, CDR2 SMNVEV, per germline (reference sequence). Written as DNA, the CDR3 is TGTGCCAGCAGTTCATCATTAGACTCCTATGAGCAGTTCTTC. It is translated as CASSSSLDSYEQFF.

The rearrangement joins TRBV5-3 to TRBJ2-7; 13 nucleotides align to TRBD2. TRBV5-3 counts as an open reading frame of uncertain function. Losses at the gene ends were 1 base for V and 4 bases for J; bases not matched to a gene: 11. This CDR3 comprises 18 residues. CDR3 amino acids: CARSLQGRTSGRVYEQYF. In DNA form, the CDR3 reads TGTGCCAGAAGCTTGCAAGGTAGGACTAGCGGGAGAGTATACGAGCAGTACTTC.

The rearrangement links TRBV29-1 to TRBJ2-5; D is perhaps TRBD1 (6 bases). The V gene's germline CDR1 is SQVTM and CDR2 ANQGSEA. Trimming took off 1 base at V and 2 bases at J, with 11 bases between the two ends. This CDR3 is built from 14 residues. The CDR3 loop reads CSVEAWDNQETQYF. The CDR3 region has the DNA TGCAGCGTTGAAGCATGGGACAATCAAGAGACCCAGTACTTC.

In this sample, this clone turned up a few times. This chain uses TRBV11-2 with TRBJ2-1; the match to TRBD2 covers 13 bases. The CDR3 length is 15 residues. V lost 6 bases, J lost 5 bases, and 4 bases stayed unmatched. Germline CDR1 and CDR2: SGHAT and FQNNGV. The CDR3 here is CASSPGTSGNNEQFF. The CDR3 DNA sequence: TGTGCCAGCAGTCCCGGGACTAGCGGGAACAATGAGCAGTTCTTC.

As regards this clone: The same CDR3 can be traced to other DNA sequences in this sample. This chain joins TRBV18 and TRBJ2-1; weak D call: TRBD2 (5 bases). The CDR3 runs 11 residues. The V gene lost 6 bases and the J gene lost 7 bases, with 7 bases spanning the gap. CDR1 and CDR2 from the germline V gene are KGHSH and LQKENI. CDR3: CASSPGNEQFF. In DNA form, the CDR3 reads TGTGCCAGCTCCCCGGGGAATGAGCAGTTCTTC.

The chain joins TRBV2 to TRBJ1-1, with no clear D. The CDR3 length is 14 residues. The V and J ends lost 8 bases and 4 bases respectively, with 17 bases between them. Germline lookup yields CDR1 SNHLY and CDR2 FYNNEI. The DNA of the CDR3 is TGTGCCAGCGGGGTGGATCCTCGTGGCACTGAAGCTTTCTTT. Its protein is CASGVDPRGTEAFF.

The J gene is TRBJ2-2, the V gene TRBV7-7; 12 bases are shared with TRBD2. The CDR3 is 19 residues long. Losses at the gene ends were 2 bases for V and 3 bases for J; bases not matched to a gene: 10. Germline V gene data show CDR1 as SSHAT and CDR2 as FNYEAQ (reference sequence). The CDR3 is CASSLHETSGRGDTGELFF. In DNA, the CDR3 is TGTGCCAGCAGCTTACATGAGACTAGCGGGAGAGGCGACACCGGGGAGCTGTTTTTT.